The TCR beta chain described here comes from a study of blood T cell repertoires in COVID-19 (dated by TCRdb to about 2020). About the study as a whole: Recovered participants in ImmuneRACE Cohort 3 were defined as having two consecutive negative NP/OP PCR tests, clearance from a healthcare professional, or resolution of symptoms. Deeply sampled blood TCRbeta repertoires from subjects exposed to, actively infected with, or recovered from COVID-19 were included in the dataset. The prospective study material was composed of cDNA or gDNA derived from T cells, B-cell-depleted T cells, or PBMCs. Samples from collaborators originated in the United States, Italy and Spain and spanned both the acute and convalescent phases of COVID-19. The repertoires were made available in a free public database intended to serve as a resource for research on the immune response to SARS-CoV-2. Sample metadata almost always included a de-identified subject ID, COVID-19 status, age in years and sex. Where available, HLA class I and class II types were taken from metadata supplied by the sample provider and were not determined by assay-based typing. The samples were drawn from the first 160 participants of the ongoing ImmuneRACE study and from over 950 subjects provided by 6 global collaborators.

The immunoSEQ Assay, a bias-controlled multiplex PCR, was used to amplify TCRbeta CDR3 regions from genomic DNA. The study's processing was this. The number of nucleated cells in each sample was estimated from the amplification of reference gene primers within the assay. To quantify the absolute abundance of each unique TCRbeta CDR3 rearrangement, sequence reads were collapsed and filtered. For each sample, productive Simpson clonality was calculated by taking the square root of Simpson's diversity index across productive rearrangements. TCRdb holds this immuneACCESS table with in-frame rearrangements only. Some clones are missing; in checked studies, unresolved V genes explain under half, and the rest has no known cause. V, J and clone size derive from that table, while D and trimming were established from the DNA sequence. Present in this sample are about 170,000 clones, 79% of which were seen just once. The ten top clones hold under 20% of the sample.

The junction carries 17 bases between V and J, which are trimmed by 5 bases and 1 base respectively. Taken from the germline V gene, the CDR1 and CDR2 loops are SGHNT and YENEEA. Measured from the cysteine to the phenylalanine, the CDR3 is 16 residues long. The kept DNA is CDR3 alone, 48 bases in frame from the first base. Summary of the overall study and its limitations: The quantity of clinical and demographic metadata differed by source and by participant and was supplied without curation.

Enrolling through a virtual design, the prospective study's participants ranged in age from about 18 to 100 years and lived across approximately 25 United States geographic areas. Cohort assignment in the prospective study relied on participant-reported clinical history from a screening survey and a study questionnaire. In the prospective study, whole blood, serum and a nasopharyngeal or oropharyngeal swab were collected from each participant by mobile phlebotomists. Participants in the prospective study had the option to provide additional blood draws and questionnaires over a 2-month period. Before DNA extraction, blood samples from the prospective study were shipped at room temperature or frozen. Comments on this clone: Its specific antigen is unknown. Nothing much larger sits one base from this clone, and base qualities are not available.

The sequence derives from a woman in her sixties or seventies in a cohort exposed to, infected with or recovered from COVID-19 (not recorded which). Sequencing used PBMCs or T cells enriched from blood (not recorded which). In this chain, TRBV11-3 is recombined with TRBJ1-1, with a tentative D gene TRBD1 over 5 matching bases. The CDR3 region has the sequence CASSPLGQVPNTEAFF. The DNA sequence is given as TGTGCCAGCAGCCCCCTGGGGCAGGTCCCGAACACTGAAGCTTTCTTT.